The entry below describes one T cell receptor (beta chain). This specimen belongs to a study of blood T cell repertoires in COVID-19. Study context: Acute and convalescent COVID-19 specimens originated in the United States, Italy and Spain. The cDNA or gDNA used as material had been derived from T cells, B-cell-depleted T cells, or PBMCs.

In the original processing: It was from reference gene primer amplification that nucleated cell counts were estimated. The assay was immunoSEQ multiplex PCR, and TCRdb's table has in-frame clones only and misses some. That table is the source of V, J and clone size, and D and trimming were worked out from the DNA. The table lists some 170,000 clones, about three quarters of them singletons. The germline CDR1 and CDR2 sequences are SGHDT and YYEEEE. CDR3 length: 18 amino acids. Losses at the gene ends were 3 bases for V and 4 bases for J; bases not matched to a gene: 18. The source material was peripheral blood. The chain combines TRBV5-6 with TRBJ2-7, with 8 bases fitting TRBD2. This receptor was identified in a woman aged 70-85 years with acute or convalescent COVID-19. The CDR3 DNA reads as TGTGCCAGCAGCTACCTCGGGCTAGCGGGTGGTCTGGTATACGAGCAGTACTTC. Protein product: CASSYLGLAGGLVYEQYF.